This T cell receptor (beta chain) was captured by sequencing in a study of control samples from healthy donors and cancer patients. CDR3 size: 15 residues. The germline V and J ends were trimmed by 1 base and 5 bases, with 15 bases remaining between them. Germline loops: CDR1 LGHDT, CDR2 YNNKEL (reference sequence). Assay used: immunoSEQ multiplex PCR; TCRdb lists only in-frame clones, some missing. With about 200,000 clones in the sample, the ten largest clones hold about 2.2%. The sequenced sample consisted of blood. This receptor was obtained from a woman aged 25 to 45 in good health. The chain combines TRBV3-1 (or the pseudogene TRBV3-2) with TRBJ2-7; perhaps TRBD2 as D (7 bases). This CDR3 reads CASSQGGGGVDEQYF. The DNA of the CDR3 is TGTGCCAGCAGCCAAGGTGGGGGGGGCGTCGACGAGCAGTACTTC.